These 27 T cell receptor beta chains originate from one sample sequenced in a study of CD8+ T cells in alopecia areata. Reverse transcribed after extraction, RNA yielded cDNA as the sequencing template. Sequenced by immunoSEQ multiplex PCR; TCRdb stores in-frame clones only, minus some. Counted here are 110,000 or so clones, approximately 60% occurring once; the ten biggest clones make up around 2.8%. Sequenced input: CD4+ T cells sorted from blood. These receptors all come from a human donor in good health.

This chain connects TRBV29-1 to TRBJ2-7; D is unclear. V lost 4 bases, J lost 0 bases, and 13 bases lay in between. The CDR3 extends over 14 amino acids. Germline V CDR1 and CDR2: SQVTM, ANQGSEA. CDR3 in amino acids: CSVVPPESSYEQYF. CDR3 DNA: TGCAGCGTTGTTCCGCCGGAGAGCTCCTACGAGCAGTACTTC.

The rearrangement joins TRBV5-6 to TRBJ1-2; D uncertain. Germline CDR1 and CDR2: SGHDT and YYEEEE. V lost 0 bases, J lost 4 bases, and 7 bases lay in between. CDR3 length: 13 amino acids. The CDR3 DNA reads TGTGCCAGCAGCTTGGATCGGGTCTATGGCTACACCTTC. It is translated as CASSLDRVYGYTF.

This sequence joins TRBV4-1 and TRBJ1-1; 9 nucleotides line up with TRBD1. CDR3 length: 12 residues. Germline values: CDR1 MGHRA, CDR2 YSYEKL. J gave up 12 bases and V 1 base, and 3 bases lay outside the gene matches. This chain's CDR3 is CASSQGGQGTFF. The CDR3 nucleotides are TGCGCCAGCAGCCAAGGTGGACAGGGGACTTTCTTT.

The J gene is TRBJ2-7, the V gene TRBV29-1, with D perhaps TRBD1 (5 bases). Trimming removed 4 bases from V and 6 bases from J, with 7 bases in between. The germline V gene has CDR1 SQVTM and CDR2 ANQGSEA. The CDR3 contains 10 residues. CDR3 region: CSVVGAEQYF. CDR3 coding DNA: TGCAGCGTTGTAGGGGCCGAGCAGTACTTC.

The chain joins TRBV15 to TRBJ2-3; D ambiguous. CDR1 LNHNV and CDR2 YYDKDF come from the germline V gene (reference sequence). Trimming pared 0 bases from V and 5 bases from J, leaving 3 bases between. CDR3 length: 12 amino acids. The CDR3 here is CATSRDKDTQYF. The CDR3 nucleotides read TGTGCCACCAGCAGAGATAAAGATACGCAGTATTTT.

This clone was seen a handful of times. This sequence joins TRBV20-1 and TRBJ2-7; no clear D. V gave up 1 base and J gave up 4 bases, with 5 bases separating them. Germline V gene sequence: CDR1 DFQATT, CDR2 SNEGSKA (reference sequence). This CDR3 contains 11 residues. This CDR3 reads CSARGPYEQYF. The DNA for the CDR3 is TGCAGTGCTAGAGGACCATACGAGCAGTACTTC.

The J gene is TRBJ2-7, the V gene TRBV5-1; D possibly corresponds to TRBD1 (5 bases). There are 11 residues in the CDR3. CDR1 is SGHRS and CDR2 is YFSETQ in the germline V gene. V shed 10 bases and J shed 4 bases, with 12 bases lying between them. CDR3 bases: TGCGCCTCCAAAGGGGAATACGAGCAGTACTTC. The encoded protein is CASKGEYEQYF.

This chain connects TRBV29-1 to TRBJ1-3; D perhaps matches TRBD1 (6 bases). This CDR3 has 14 residues. With 5 bases removed from V and 0 bases from J, the gap between germline ends came to 11 bases. Germline CDR1 reads SQVTM; CDR2 reads ANQGSEA. CDR3 DNA: TGCAGCGTTCTCACAGGGAGCTCTGGAAACACCATATATTTT. Translated: CSVLTGSSGNTIYF.

The V and J genes are TRBV30 and TRBJ1-2, with D possibly TRBD1 on 6 matching bases. The CDR3 has 14 residues. The germline V and J ends were trimmed by 5 bases and 2 bases, with 15 bases remaining between them. CDR1 and CDR2 from the germline V gene are GTSNPN and SVGIG (reference sequence). Here the CDR3 reads CAWVRDIWNYGYTF. The CDR3 DNA reads TGTGCCTGGGTTAGGGACATCTGGAACTATGGCTACACCTTC.

V usage is TRBV5-6 and J usage is TRBJ1-3; D is perhaps TRBD1 (5 bases). The CDR3 loop spans 16 amino acids. V was pared by 1 base and J by 0 bases, with 11 bases between. CDR1 and CDR2 from the germline V gene are SGHDT and YYEEEE. CDR3: CASSLRRGSSGNTIYF. In nucleotides, the CDR3 is TGTGCCAGCAGCTTGAGGAGGGGATCCTCTGGAAACACCATATATTTT.

The genes are TRBV5-1 and TRBJ2-5, with unresolved D. Germline loops: CDR1 SGHRS, CDR2 YFSETQ. The germline V and J ends were trimmed by 4 bases and 2 bases, with 6 bases remaining between them. The CDR3 is made up of 12 amino acids. The CDR3 reads CASSGGQETQYF. Written as DNA, the CDR3 is TGCGCCAGCAGCGGCGGTCAAGAGACCCAGTACTTC.

The chain carries TRBV30 and TRBJ1-4, with 10 bases fitting TRBD1. This CDR3 is built from 13 residues. V lost 8 bases to trimming and J lost 8 bases; unmatched junction nucleotides: 8. CDR1 and CDR2 from the germline V gene are GTSNPN and SVGIG (reference sequence). CDR3 loop: CAGTGQGQEKLFF. DNA for the CDR3: TGTGCCGGAACGGGACAGGGGCAAGAAAAACTGTTTTTT.

Only a few counts were recorded for this clone. The chain links TRBV6-6 to TRBJ1-2; a weak D match, TRBD1 (6 bases). Germline V gene lookup returns CDR1 MNHNY and CDR2 SVGAGI (reference sequence). V gave up 5 bases and J gave up 2 bases, with 9 bases separating them. This CDR3 is 13 amino acids long. The CDR3 DNA reads as TGTGCCAGCAGTGTGAGGGGGAACTATGGCTACACCTTC. Its translation: CASSVRGNYGYTF.

The V call is TRBV30, the J call TRBJ2-2; 10 positions match TRBD1. Germline V gene sequence: CDR1 GTSNPN, CDR2 SVGIG (reference sequence). Losses at the gene ends were 6 bases for V and 1 base for J; bases not matched to a gene: 5. The CDR3 totals 15 residues. DNA for the CDR3: TGTGCCTGCGACAGGGGGCGAAGGAACACCGGGGAGCTGTTTTTT. As protein: CACDRGRRNTGELFF.

V gene TRBV29-1 combines with J gene TRBJ2-7, with TRBD1 matching 12 bases. This CDR3 has 14 amino acids. V gave up 4 bases and J gave up 4 bases; unmatched junction bases: 5. Germline V CDR1 and CDR2: SQVTM, ANQGSEA. The CDR3 spells CSVGGTGGRYEQYF. Here the CDR3 DNA reads TGCAGCGTTGGGGGGACAGGGGGCAGGTACGAGCAGTACTTC.

This clone showed up just once. This rearrangement joins TRBV5-1 to TRBJ1-2; D perhaps matches TRBD1 (6 bases). Germline V gene data show CDR1 as SGHRS and CDR2 as YFSETQ. The CDR3 loop spans 14 amino acids. V was trimmed by 1 base and J by 8 bases, leaving 15 bases between them. The CDR3 here is CASSLPADRTGYTF. In nucleotides, the CDR3 is TGCGCCAGCAGCTTGCCCGCCGACAGGACAGGCTACACCTTC.

This chain links TRBV6-1 with TRBJ2-1; TRBD1 agrees at 8 bases. J gave up 7 bases and V 4 bases, and 15 bases lay outside the gene matches. This CDR3 contains 17 residues. Germline V gives CDR1 MNHNS, CDR2 SASEGT. The CDR3 is CASSATSGQGGRNEQFF. As DNA, the CDR3 is TGTGCCAGCAGTGCCACATCCGGACAGGGAGGTAGAAATGAGCAGTTCTTC.

This clone turned up a few times. The V call is TRBV6-5, the J call TRBJ2-1; TRBD1 agrees at 10 bases. With V trimmed by 6 bases and J by 2 bases, 4 bases remained unmatched. The CDR3 spans 15 residues. Germline V gene lookup returns CDR1 MNHEY and CDR2 SVGAGI. Written as DNA, the CDR3 is TGTGCCAGCAGCCGGGGACAGGGGACCTACAATGAGCAGTTCTTC. Protein: CASSRGQGTYNEQFF.

The gene calls are TRBV4-1 and TRBJ2-7; TRBD1 matches at 9 bases. Trimming cost V 1 base and J 1 base; bases outside gene matches: 8. Per germline, CDR1 MGHRA and CDR2 YSYEKL. The CDR3 covers 17 residues. For the CDR3, the DNA is TGCGCCAGCAGCCAAGCCGGACAGGGGCTGACTTCCTACGAGCAGTACTTC. Its protein product is CASSQAGQGLTSYEQYF.

As regards this clone: Other nucleotide sequences in the sample specify the same CDR3. The chain links TRBV30 to TRBJ1-1; D gene ambiguous. Trimming pared 0 bases from V and 8 bases from J, leaving 7 bases between. CDR1 GTSNPN and CDR2 SVGIG come from the germline V gene (reference sequence). The CDR3 has 11 residues. The CDR3 sequence: CAWSVRREAFF. CDR3 coding DNA: TGTGCCTGGAGTGTGCGGCGGGAAGCTTTCTTT. Complete variable domain (other parts from reference TRBV30 and TRBJ1-1): SQTIHQWPATLVQPVGSPLSLECTVEGTSNPNLYWYRQAAGRGLQLLFYSVGIGQISSEVPQNLSASRPQDRQFILSSKKLLLSDSGFYLCAWSVRREAFFGQGTRLTVV.

This clone was counted only a few times. V is TRBV29-1 and J is TRBJ2-7, with 7 bases that match TRBD1. V lost 7 bases, J lost 3 bases, and 6 bases stayed unmatched. Germline CDR1 reads SQVTM; CDR2 reads ANQGSEA. The CDR3 is 12 amino acids. This chain's CDR3 is CSAADRVYEQYF. CDR3 sequence (DNA): TGCAGCGCCGCTGACAGGGTCTACGAGCAGTACTTC.

The rearrangement joins TRBV5-1 to TRBJ2-5; a weak D match, TRBD2 (6 bases). V dropped 4 bases and J dropped 5 bases, with 12 bases sitting between them. The CDR3 consists of 13 residues. Looked up from germline, CDR1 is SGHRS and CDR2 is YFSETQ. The CDR3 DNA follows: TGCGCCAGCAGCAACATTGGGGGGGAGACCCAGTACTTC. Translated: CASSNIGGETQYF. Full variable domain (outside the CDR3, taken from reference TRBV5-1 and TRBJ2-5): KAGVTQTPRYLIKTRGQQVTLSCSPISGHRSVSWYQQTPGQGLQFLFEYFSETQRNKGNFPGRFSGRQFSNSRSEMNVSTLELGDSALYLCASSNIGGETQYFGPGTRLLVL.

The CDR3 loop reads CASRLSETNYGYTF. The DNA of the CDR3 is TGTGCCAGCAGACTTTCGGAGACCAACTATGGCTACACCTTC. The J gene is TRBJ1-2, the V gene TRBV2, with no clear D. V was clipped by 6 bases and J by 2 bases, with 13 bases between them. CDR1 SNHLY and CDR2 FYNNEI come from the germline V gene. The CDR3 length is 14 residues.

This chain connects TRBV7-6 to TRBJ2-2, with TRBD1 matching 8 bases. Germline values: CDR1 SGHVS, CDR2 FNYEAQ. V shed 5 bases and J 5 bases; nucleotides not matched to a gene: 10. The CDR3 extends over 16 amino acids. The CDR3 DNA is TGTGCCAGCAGCCCAGGGACAGGCCGAAGGACCGGGGAGCTGTTTTTT. This translates into CASSPGTGRRTGELFF.

Only a few counts were recorded for this clone. The rearrangement joins TRBV4-2 to TRBJ2-1; 11 nucleotides align to TRBD2. CDR3 length equals 15 residues. The germline V gene has CDR1 LGHNA and CDR2 YNFKEQ. J lost 6 bases, V lost 3 bases, and 4 bases had no gene match. The CDR3 spells CASSQTSGVANEQFF. The CDR3 region has the DNA TGTGCCAGCAGCCAGACTAGCGGGGTAGCCAATGAGCAGTTCTTC.

The DNA of the CDR3 is TGCAGCGTTTCCGTACGGGAAACCTCCTACGAGCAGTACTTC. Protein sequence: CSVSVRETSYEQYF. The genes are TRBV29-1 and TRBJ2-7, with D perhaps TRBD2 (5 bases). Germline V gives CDR1 SQVTM, CDR2 ANQGSEA. The ends were cut back, 5 bases at V and 0 bases at J, with 14 bases in the middle. The CDR3 consists of 14 residues.

Only a few counts were recorded for this clone. The gene calls are TRBV13 and TRBJ1-5; 9 bases map to TRBD1. The CDR3 is 16 amino acids. V was clipped by 6 bases and J by 5 bases; unmatched bases: 11. In germline, CDR1 is PRHDT, CDR2 FYEKMQ (reference sequence). In nucleotides, the CDR3 is TGTGCCAGCAGTGTCCAACAGGGGGCTCGTTATCAGCCCCAGCATTTT. Translating it yields CASSVQQGARYQPQHF.